This TCR beta chain was observed in a study of blood T cell repertoires in COVID-19. Overall study: Sources were T cells, B-cell-depleted T cells, or PBMCs; the material itself was cDNA or gDNA.

CDR1 LNHDA and CDR2 SQIVND come from the germline V gene (reference sequence). Trimming cost V 10 bases and J 2 bases; bases outside gene matches: 6. This CDR3 is built from 13 residues. Methods used by the authors: From reference gene primer amplification, estimates of nucleated cell counts were derived. The repertoire was sequenced with immunoSEQ multiplex PCR; TCRdb's copy has only in-frame clones and lacks some. D and trimming were read from the DNA, whereas the V and J calls and clone size are those reported in that table. Of about 75,000 clones in the sample, roughly 88% are singletons; the top ten hold 5.5% to 7%.

The sequencing sample was made of peripheral blood. This clonotype was sampled from a woman in her 70s with acute or convalescent COVID-19. V and J are TRBV19 and TRBJ1-2, with 8 bases aligning to TRBD1. CDR3 DNA: TGTGCCATACGACAGGGGACCAACTATGGCTACACCTTC. This codes for CAIRQGTNYGYTF.